This T cell receptor beta chain stems from a study of T cells in Graves' hyperthyroidism and ophthalmopathy. The ends were cut back, 0 bases at V and 1 base at J, with 6 bases in the middle. Germline V gives CDR1 KGHSH, CDR2 LQKENI. The CDR3 contains 14 residues. Patients showing uncontrolled infection, other autoimmune disease, pregnancy or lactation were ineligible. RNA transcripts provided the source from which TCR beta CDR3 regions were amplified. An initial round of RT-PCR targeting the TCR CDR3 relied on the HTBI primer set. TCRdb reprocessed the multiplex PCR reads with MiXCR, giving one entry per CDR3 protein. The table has about 380,000 distinct CDR3 sequences, approximately 15% seen once; the top ten hold about 10%.

This sequence originates from an older woman with Graves' hyperthyroidism. V and J are TRBV18 and TRBJ1-1; D is unclear. The sequencing input was blood. CDR3 DNA: TGTGCCAGCTCACCACCGTCACAGAACACTGAAGCTTTCTTT. Translated: CASSPPSQNTEAFF.